This T cell receptor (beta chain) was recorded in a study of somatic mutations in cytotoxic T cells in rheumatoid arthritis. Looking at the study overall: Including V beta1+ cells that were sequenced for TCRB, some T-cell populations stained with V beta antibodies were flow-sorted at nearly 100% purity. The study, taken as a whole, reports: Of under 85 patients, about eight had a largest CD8+ clone that exceeded 20% of CD8+ cells. Antigens bound by the expanded CD8+ clones were not identified.

Positive magnetic bead selection separated CD4+ and CD8+ cells, and flow cytometry confirmed purity. Sequencing was performed with immunoSEQ multiplex PCR; in TCRdb, only in-frame clones are kept and a portion is missing. The sample consists of approximately 33,000 clones, 84% of them appearing once. The CDR3 totals 14 residues. The V gene end was trimmed by 10 bases and the J gene end by 0 bases; junction bases not matched to a gene: 6. Looked up from germline, CDR1 is MNHEY and CDR2 is SMNVEV (reference sequence). In this sample, this clone is medium-sized. Its target is not known. The chain combines TRBV27 with TRBJ2-7, with 10 bases lining up with TRBD1. Sample: CD8+ T cells sorted from blood. The sequence was obtained from a middle-aged man in good health. Here the CDR3 DNA reads TGTGCCACCTGGGGACAGGGGTCCTCCTACGAGCAGTACTTC. Protein product: CATWGQGSSYEQYF.